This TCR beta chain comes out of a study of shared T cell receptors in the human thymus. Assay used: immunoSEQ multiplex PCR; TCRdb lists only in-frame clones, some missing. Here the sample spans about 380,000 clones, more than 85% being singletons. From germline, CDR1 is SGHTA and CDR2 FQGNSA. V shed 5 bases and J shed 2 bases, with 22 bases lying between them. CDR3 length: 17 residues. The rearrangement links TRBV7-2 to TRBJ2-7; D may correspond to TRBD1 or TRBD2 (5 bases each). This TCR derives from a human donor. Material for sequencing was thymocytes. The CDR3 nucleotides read TGTGCCAGCAGCGGCCCGACCAAAGGGGCCGGGACCTACGAGCAGTACTTC. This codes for CASSGPTKGAGTYEQYF.